The 10 T cell receptor beta chains in this list originate from one sample, sequenced in a study of T cells after yellow fever vaccination. TCRdb reprocessed the 5' RACE reads via MiXCR and lists one record per CDR3 protein. Among hundreds of thousands of distinct CDR3 sequences listed, roughly an eighth were seen once. The sample was PBMCs, taken on the day of the yellow fever booster vaccination. These receptors came from a man aged 25-40 years who received the YFV17D yellow fever vaccine.

This clonotype has a handful of counts. The chain joins TRBV6-5 to TRBJ2-7; 9 bases agree with TRBD2. The CDR3 is made up of 15 amino acids. V dropped 2 bases and J dropped 2; count of bases not matched to a gene: 4. Looked up from germline, CDR1 is MNHEY and CDR2 is SVGAGI. CDR3 amino acids: CASSYGAGGAYEQYF. For the CDR3, the DNA is TGTGCCAGCAGTTACGGAGCGGGAGGTGCCTACGAGCAGTACTTC.

This chain uses TRBV3-1 with TRBJ2-7; D not certain. Trimming removed 3 bases from V and 0 bases from J, with 6 bases in between. CDR1 and CDR2 (germline): LGHDT, YNNKEL (reference sequence). The CDR3 runs to 13 residues. The DNA for the CDR3 is TGTGCCAGCAGCCAGGATTTCTCCTACGAGCAGTACTTC. This gives the protein CASSQDFSYEQYF.

This clonotype has at least ten counts. The chain is built from TRBV9 and TRBJ2-7; 11 nucleotides line up with TRBD2. The V gene end was trimmed by 5 bases and the J gene end by 6 bases; junction bases not matched to a gene: 7. The CDR3 length is 14 residues. CDR1 and CDR2 (germline): SGDLS, YYNGEE. CDR3 nucleotides: TGTGCCAGCAGTTTGGGACTAGCGGATTCCGAGCAGTACTTC. Its protein product is CASSLGLADSEQYF.

The chain links TRBV19 to TRBJ1-5, with 7 bases aligning to TRBD1. The CDR3 totals 17 residues. CDR1 is LNHDA, CDR2 SQIVND, per germline (reference sequence). J gave up 1 base and V 2 bases, and 8 bases lay outside the gene matches. Here the CDR3 DNA reads TGTGCCAGTAGTATATTACGAGGGGGCAGCAGCAATCAGCCCCAGCATTTT. Encoded protein: CASSILRGGSSNQPQHF.

This clonotype was detected only a few times. The rearrangement uses TRBV7-2 and TRBJ2-4; weak D call: TRBD2 (6 bases). The germline V and J ends were trimmed by 4 bases and 3 bases, with 7 bases remaining between them. In germline, CDR1 is SGHTA, CDR2 FQGNSA. This CDR3 comprises 13 residues. CDR3 nucleotides: TGTGCCAGCAGCTCGGACTACAAAAACATTCAGTACTTC. This gives the protein CASSSDYKNIQYF.

The J gene is TRBJ2-1, the V gene TRBV21-1; the D call of TRBD1 is as the table states it, not checked on the DNA. TRBV21-1 is a known pseudogene. This CDR3 is built from 15 residues. The CDR3 region has the DNA TGTGCCAGCAGCGATCCAGGGTTCTTGGGGAATGAGCAGTTCTTC. This sequence encodes CASSDPGFLGNEQFF.

The chain combines TRBV20-1 with TRBJ2-5; D is perhaps TRBD1 or TRBD2 (5 bases each). The V end was cut by 6 bases, the J end by 3 bases, with 23 bases between. Looked up from germline, CDR1 is DFQATT and CDR2 is SNEGSKA (reference sequence). The CDR3 covers 16 residues. The CDR3 is CSASFDRDIGEETQYF. CDR3 bases: TGCAGTGCCTCCTTTGACCGGGATATAGGGGAAGAGACCCAGTACTTC.

This clonotype was seen more than once but under ten times. The V gene is TRBV20-1, the J gene TRBJ2-1; D gene ambiguous. CDR1 is DFQATT and CDR2 is SNEGSKA in the germline V gene (reference sequence). The ends were cut back, 1 base at V and 12 bases at J, with 16 bases in the middle. CDR3 length equals 13 residues. CDR3 DNA sequence: TGCAGTGCTAGAGGTCCTGGGGTCTCGGGGCAGTTCTTC. Encoded protein: CSARGPGVSGQFF.

This clonotype was observed a few times. V usage is TRBV7-9 and J usage is TRBJ2-3; D perhaps matches TRBD2 (5 bases). V was pared by 1 base and J by 2 bases, with 10 bases between. This CDR3 spans 15 amino acids. The germline CDR1 and CDR2 sequences are SEHNR and FQNEAQ (reference sequence). The CDR3 sequence: CASSLGTLVTDTQYF. CDR3 DNA: TGTGCCAGCAGCTTAGGGACTTTGGTCACAGATACGCAGTATTTT.

Ten or more counts support this clonotype. J is TRBJ2-1 and V is TRBV5-1; no firm D call. Germline V gene sequence: CDR1 SGHRS, CDR2 YFSETQ. Trimming removed 3 bases from V and 4 bases from J, with 5 bases in between. The CDR3 runs to 12 residues. DNA for the CDR3: TGCGCCAGCAGCTCGCAGTACAATGAGCAGTTCTTC. Translated, it gives CASSSQYNEQFF.